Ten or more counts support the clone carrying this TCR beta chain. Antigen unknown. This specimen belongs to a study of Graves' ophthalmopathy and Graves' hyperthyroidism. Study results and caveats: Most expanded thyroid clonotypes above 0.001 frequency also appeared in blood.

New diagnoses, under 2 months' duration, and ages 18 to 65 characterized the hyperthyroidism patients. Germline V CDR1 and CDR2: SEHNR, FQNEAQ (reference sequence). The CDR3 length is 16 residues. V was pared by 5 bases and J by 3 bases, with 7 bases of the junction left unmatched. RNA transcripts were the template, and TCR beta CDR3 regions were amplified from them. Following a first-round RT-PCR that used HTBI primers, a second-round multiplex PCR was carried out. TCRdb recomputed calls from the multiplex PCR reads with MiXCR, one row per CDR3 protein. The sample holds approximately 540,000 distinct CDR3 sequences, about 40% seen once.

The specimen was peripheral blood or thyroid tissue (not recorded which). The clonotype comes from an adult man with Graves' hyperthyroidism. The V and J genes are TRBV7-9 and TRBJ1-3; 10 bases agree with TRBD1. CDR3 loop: CASSQAGTGDGNTIYF. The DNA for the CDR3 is TGTGCCAGCAGCCAAGCCGGGACAGGGGATGGAAACACCATATATTTT.